The 13 T cell receptor beta chains listed next were all sequenced from one sample in a study of shared clonotypes between healthy human individuals. Sequencing used immunoSEQ multiplex PCR; TCRdb keeps in-frame clones, though not all of them. Of approximately 2.3 million clones in the sample, approximately 95% are singletons; the top ten hold approximately 0.4%. Material for sequencing was naive CD4+ T cells from PBMCs. The subset was: CD45RA+ positively selected. The receptors stem from a man aged 18 to 35 in good health. Some clones in this sample may be carry-over from other donors' samples.

This rearrangement joins TRBV20-1 to TRBJ2-5, with D maybe TRBD1 (6 bases). The germline CDR1 and CDR2 sequences are DFQATT and SNEGSKA (reference sequence). V was cut by 6 bases and J by 11 bases, with 10 bases left in between. The CDR3 loop spans 9 amino acids. The CDR3 sequence: CSAPGEQYF. In nucleotides, the CDR3 is TGCAGTGCACCAGGGGAGCAGTACTTC.

The J gene is TRBJ2-1, the V gene TRBV7-3, with D possibly TRBD2 on 5 matching bases. The V gene's germline CDR1 is SGHTA and CDR2 FQGTGA. V dropped 4 bases and J dropped 10 bases, with 20 bases sitting between them. The CDR3 extends over 15 amino acids. The CDR3 DNA is TGTGCCAGCAGCTCAACGGGGAGTACGGGTGGGGAGCAGTTCTTC. This codes for CASSSTGSTGGEQFF.

Worth noting for this clone: This same CDR3 is encoded by further DNA sequences in the sample. This chain uses TRBV7-9 with TRBJ1-4; 8 bases agree with TRBD1. Looked up from germline, CDR1 is SEHNR and CDR2 is FQNEAQ (reference sequence). This CDR3 has 14 residues. V lost 1 base to trimming and J lost 8 bases; unmatched junction nucleotides: 3. CDR3 sequence (DNA): TGTGCCAGCAGCTTAGGACAGGGGCGCGAAAAACTGTTTTTT. It translates to CASSLGQGREKLFF.

This rearrangement joins TRBV5-5 to TRBJ2-7; 13 nucleotides match TRBD2. Trimming at V came to 4 bases and at J to 3 bases, leaving 4 bases not matched to a gene. Germline values: CDR1 SGHKS, CDR2 YYEKEE (reference sequence). The CDR3 is made up of 15 amino acids. Written as DNA, the CDR3 is TGTGCCAGCAGCGTCGGGACTAGCGGGAACTACGAGCAGTACTTC. It codes for CASSVGTSGNYEQYF.

The chain joins TRBV2 to TRBJ2-3; D perhaps matches TRBD2 (6 bases). Trimming cost V 4 bases and J 2 bases, with 10 bases left between them. Germline CDR1 reads SNHLY; CDR2 reads FYNNEI. This CDR3 is built from 14 residues. The CDR3 DNA follows: TGTGCCAGCAGTGCTCGCGGGGACACAGATACGCAGTATTTT. It codes for CASSARGDTDTQYF.

This sequence joins TRBV6-1 and TRBJ1-3; D gene unclear. This CDR3 is 14 amino acids long. CDR1 MNHNS and CDR2 SASEGT come from the germline V gene. V was shortened by 10 bases and J by 4 bases, with 17 bases between the two germline ends. The CDR3 coding sequence is TGTGCCACACTTCGGACCTCGAGAGGAAACACCATATATTTT. Amino acid sequence: CATLRTSRGNTIYF.

The rearrangement links TRBV7-2 to TRBJ2-2; 8 nucleotides line up with TRBD2. After removal of 1 base from V and 7 bases from J, the junction contained 2 bases not matched to a gene. Germline V gene lookup returns CDR1 SGHTA and CDR2 FQGNSA. The CDR3 runs 14 residues. CDR3 amino acids: CASSLVLAVGELFF. Here the CDR3 DNA reads TGTGCCAGCAGCTTAGTACTAGCGGTCGGGGAGCTGTTTTTT.

Points on this clone: Additional DNA sequences in this sample encode the identical CDR3. The chain combines TRBV9 with TRBJ2-7; D may correspond to TRBD1 or TRBD2 (5 bases each). Germline-derived CDR1 and CDR2 are SGDLS and YYNGEE. V was clipped by 0 bases and J by 3 bases, with 13 bases between them. The CDR3 spans 15 residues. CDR3 sequence (DNA): TGTGCCAGCAGCGTAGCTCCCGCAGGGAGCTACGAGCAGTACTTC. Translated: CASSVAPAGSYEQYF.

The chain links TRBV28 to TRBJ1-2; D uncertain. Trimming removed 6 bases at V and 4 bases at J, with 12 bases between. CDR1 is MDHEN and CDR2 is SYDVKM in the germline V gene. The CDR3 loop spans 13 amino acids. In DNA, the CDR3 is TGTGCCAGCAGCACCCAGGCGCGCTATGGCTACACCTTC. Residues: CASSTQARYGYTF.

This clone showed up just once. Other DNA sequences within the sample encode an identical CDR3. The chain has TRBV7-2 and TRBJ2-7; 7 nucleotides match TRBD2. Germline assignment: CDR1 SGHTA and CDR2 FQGNSA. CDR3 size: 15 residues. The trim removed 1 base at V and 1 base at J, leaving 4 bases unmatched. DNA for the CDR3: TGTGCCAGCAGCTTAGTGACGGGAGGATCCTACGAGCAGTACTTC. This sequence encodes CASSLVTGGSYEQYF.

V is TRBV6-1 and J is TRBJ2-1; 8 bases line up with TRBD1. The CDR3 runs 16 residues. The trim removed 4 bases at V and 6 bases at J, leaving 11 bases unmatched. Germline loops: CDR1 MNHNS, CDR2 SASEGT. The CDR3 is CASSAYLGQVRNEQFF. Written as DNA, the CDR3 is TGTGCCAGCAGTGCGTACCTGGGACAGGTGCGCAATGAGCAGTTCTTC.

This rearrangement joins TRBV6-6 to TRBJ1-2; tentatively, D is TRBD1 (5 bases). The V and J ends lost 5 bases and 2 bases respectively, with 15 bases between them. Looked up from germline, CDR1 is MNHNY and CDR2 is SVGAGI (reference sequence). The CDR3 sequence is 15 residues long. Here the CDR3 DNA reads TGTGCCAGCAGTACCCCGGGGAGGACAAACTATGGCTACACCTTC. This sequence encodes CASSTPGRTNYGYTF.

This clone is a singleton in its sample. The chain employs TRBV10-3 and TRBJ2-5; 8 bases fit TRBD1. Germline CDR1 ENHRY, CDR2 SYGVKD. V shed 6 bases and J 6 bases; nucleotides not matched to a gene: 12. This CDR3 is 15 amino acids long. The CDR3 loop reads CAIRSGTGPPQTQYF. The CDR3 DNA is TGTGCCATCAGATCGGGGACAGGTCCTCCCCAGACCCAGTACTTC.